These 25 T cell receptor beta chains originate from one sample sequenced in a study of cytomegalovirus exposure and HLA in healthy donors (dated by TCRdb to 2016 to 2017). The receptor library was made with the immunoSEQ multiplex PCR assay. For the multiplex PCR, a mixture combining 60 forward primers for TCR Vbeta segments and 13 reverse primers for TCR Jbeta segments was used. In its TCRdb copy, this immuneACCESS table keeps in-frame sequences only and misses some clones. Where compared with another copy, unresolved V genes explain less than half of these, and the others have no known cause. Counted in this sample were fewer than 200,000 clones; approximately 81% of them appeared once. The ten largest clones add up to over 1.1% of the sample. Sequencing was carried out using PBMCs. The receptors shown here come from a man aged 18 to 35 in good health and CMV-seronegative.

In its sample, this clone was seen once. One end of the junction varies from germline; a read error may be responsible. This rearrangement joins TRBV9 to TRBJ1-5; TRBD1 matches 7 bases. Germline CDR1 and CDR2: SGDLS and YYNGEE. The CDR3 length is 17 residues. The CDR3 protein is CVSSVVTRDSSNQPQHF. The CDR3 nucleotides read TGTGTCAGCAGCGTAGTCACCAGGGACAGTAGCAATCAGCCCCAGCATTTT.

The chain uses TRBV21-1 and TRBJ2-1; TRBD2, the table's D call, lacks a check against the DNA. TRBV21-1 is classified as a pseudogene. The CDR3 totals 15 residues. The CDR3, as DNA: TGTGCCAGCAGCGAGCGGGAGGAGTCCTACAATGAGCAGTTCTTC. It translates to CASSEREESYNEQFF.

The rearrangement joins TRBV5-6 to TRBJ1-5, with TRBD1 identical over 7 bases. J gave up 7 bases and V 0 bases, and 7 bases lay outside the gene matches. Germline CDR1 and CDR2: SGHDT and YYEEEE. This CDR3 has 15 amino acids. In DNA, the CDR3 is TGTGCCAGCAGCTTGGCTTGGACAGGTAACCAGCCCCAGCATTTT. It is translated as CASSLAWTGNQPQHF.

The rearrangement joins TRBV11-2 to TRBJ1-5; 8 positions agree with TRBD1. The germline gives CDR1 SGHAT, CDR2 FQNNGV. J was trimmed by 1 base and V by 1 base; bases with no gene match: 6. This CDR3 is built from 17 residues. Here the CDR3 DNA reads TGTGCCAGCAGCTTAGGTGTTCAGGGGGCAAGCAATCAGCCCCAGCATTTT. It specifies CASSLGVQGASNQPQHF.

In its sample, this clone was seen a few times. The gene calls are TRBV4-3 and TRBJ1-1; 8 nucleotides align to TRBD1. This CDR3 spans 15 amino acids. From germline, CDR1 is LGHNA and CDR2 YSLEER. The V segment lost 2 bases and the J segment 1 base; nucleotides outside the gene matches: 3. Here the CDR3 reads CASSQPGQANTEAFF. In nucleotides, the CDR3 is TGCGCCAGCAGCCAACCGGGACAGGCGAACACTGAAGCTTTCTTT.

This chain links TRBV27 with TRBJ1-6, with unresolved D. Germline V gives CDR1 MNHEY, CDR2 SMNVEV (reference sequence). V was shortened by 5 bases and J by 0 bases, with 5 bases between the two germline ends. This CDR3 is 14 amino acids long. The chain's CDR3 is CASSPSSYNSPLHF. CDR3 nucleotide sequence: TGTGCCAGCAGTCCCTCCTCCTATAATTCACCCCTCCACTTT.

The chain is built from TRBV7-9 and TRBJ1-1; D call uncertain. Trimming took 0 bases from V and 2 from J, leaving 10 bases between them. This CDR3 region has 15 residues. From germline, CDR1 is SEHNR and CDR2 FQNEAQ (reference sequence). The CDR3 sequence is CASSLAPQANTEAFF. The CDR3 DNA follows: TGTGCCAGCAGCTTAGCGCCCCAGGCTAACACTGAAGCTTTCTTT.

This chain joins TRBV19 and TRBJ2-7, with D perhaps TRBD2 (7 bases). CDR1 and CDR2 (germline): LNHDA, SQIVND (reference sequence). V lost 9 bases to trimming and J lost 2 bases, with 17 bases between them. CDR3 length: 14 amino acids. The CDR3 DNA is TGTGCCAGCCGCAAGGGAGGGGGAGCCTACGAGCAGTACTTC. It codes for CASRKGGGAYEQYF. Full variable domain (outside the CDR3, taken from reference TRBV19 and TRBJ2-7): DGGITQSPKYLFRKEGQNVTLSCEQNLNHDAMYWYRQDPGQGLRLIYYSQIVNDFQKGDIAEGYSVSREKKESFPLTVTSAQKNPTAFYLCASRKGGGAYEQYFGPGTRLTVT.

The chain couples TRBV2 to TRBJ2-5, with 12 bases lining up with TRBD2. The CDR3 has 18 residues. V lost 1 base, J lost 5 bases, and 11 bases stayed unmatched. The germline gives CDR1 SNHLY, CDR2 FYNNEI. This chain's CDR3 is CASSEDLAGGVPSETQYF. CDR3 coding DNA: TGTGCCAGCAGTGAAGACCTAGCGGGAGGGGTCCCGAGCGAGACCCAGTACTTC.

V usage is TRBV5-6 and J usage is TRBJ2-7; 9 nucleotides line up with TRBD1. The V and J ends lost 2 bases and 3 bases, in that order; junction bases with no gene match: 6. Germline CDR1 reads SGHDT; CDR2 reads YYEEEE. This CDR3 is built from 15 residues. The CDR3 DNA reads as TGTGCCAGCAGCTTTCGACAGGGGGGAAGCTACGAGCAGTACTTC. It translates to CASSFRQGGSYEQYF.

The chain links TRBV5-1 to TRBJ2-1; 10 bases align to TRBD2. The CDR3 has 17 amino acids. Germline values: CDR1 SGHRS, CDR2 YFSETQ. The V gene end was trimmed by 4 bases and the J gene end by 10 bases; junction bases not matched to a gene: 17. The CDR3 region is CASSPGGSGGPRGEQFF. The CDR3, as DNA: TGCGCCAGCAGCCCCGGGGGTAGCGGGGGGCCCCGAGGCGAGCAGTTCTTC.

The chain has TRBV4-3 and TRBJ2-7; 8 bases are shared with TRBD2. CDR3 size: 15 residues. CDR1 LGHNA and CDR2 YSLEER come from the germline V gene. J lost 0 bases, V lost 2 bases, and 3 bases had no gene match. The CDR3 DNA follows: TGCGCCAGCAGCCAAAGCGGGGGCAGCTCCTACGAGCAGTACTTC. Protein sequence: CASSQSGGSSYEQYF.

The genes are TRBV7-8 and TRBJ2-5; tentative D call: TRBD1 (6 bases). The CDR3 is made up of 17 amino acids. Per the germline V gene, CDR1 is SGHVS and CDR2 is FQNEAQ. Trimming took 5 bases from V and 1 from J, leaving 20 bases between them. The CDR3 DNA is TGTGCCAGCAGCCGAAACGCGCGTCGACAGGCCCAAGAGACCCAGTACTTC. Amino acids: CASSRNARRQAQETQYF. The whole variable domain, filled in from reference TRBV7-8 and TRBJ2-5, reads GAGVSQSPRYKVAKRGQDVALRCDPISGHVSLFWYQQALGQGPEFLTYFQNEAQLDKSGLPSDRFFAERPEGSVSTLKIQRTQQEDSAVYLCASSRNARRQAQETQYFGPGTRLLVL.

This clone showed up just once. The chain carries TRBV19 and TRBJ2-1, with 8 positions matching TRBD2. The CDR3 is made up of 18 amino acids. V shed 0 bases, J shed 0 bases, and the junction held 7 bases outside the gene matches. CDR1 and CDR2 from the germline V gene are LNHDA and SQIVND (reference sequence). The CDR3 DNA follows: TGTGCCAGTAGTATAGATGGACCGGGACTAGGCTCCTACAATGAGCAGTTCTTC. It specifies CASSIDGPGLGSYNEQFF.

The chain is built from TRBV29-1 and TRBJ1-2; TRBD1 is a possible D gene (5 bases). V was clipped by 7 bases and J by 4 bases, with 22 bases between them. The CDR3 totals 15 residues. Germline V lookup: CDR1 SQVTM, CDR2 ANQGSEA. CDR3 region: CSAQEPGGGSYGYTF. CDR3 DNA sequence: TGCAGCGCGCAGGAACCGGGGGGAGGGAGCTATGGCTACACCTTC.

This chain joins TRBV10-3 and TRBJ2-1, with a possible D match to TRBD1 (6 bases). The CDR3 covers 14 residues. The germline V gene has CDR1 ENHRY and CDR2 SYGVKD. V shed 7 bases and J shed 6 bases, with 16 bases lying between them. The CDR3 region has the DNA TGTGCCATCATGGGGACCCGAGGGGGCAATGAGCAGTTCTTC. It yields the protein CAIMGTRGGNEQFF.

This sequence joins TRBV11-2 and TRBJ2-5; TRBD2 matches 8 bases. The CDR3 has 17 amino acids. Per germline, CDR1 SGHAT and CDR2 FQNNGV. The V segment lost 0 bases and the J segment 4 bases; nucleotides outside the gene matches: 10. The chain's CDR3 is CASSLDTGVAGGETQYF. CDR3 sequence (DNA): TGTGCCAGCAGCTTAGATACGGGAGTTGCGGGGGGAGAGACCCAGTACTTC.

This chain joins TRBV6-5 and TRBJ2-2; the D is unclear. V was shortened by 3 bases and J by 5 bases, with 10 bases between the two germline ends. Germline V gene sequence: CDR1 MNHEY, CDR2 SVGAGI. There are 14 residues in the CDR3. This CDR3 reads CASSYKRATGELFF. CDR3 nucleotide sequence: TGTGCCAGCAGTTATAAGAGAGCGACCGGGGAGCTGTTTTTT.

CDR3 sequence (DNA): TGTGCCAGCAGCTTCGGTAGCGGGGGCACAGATACGCAGTATTTT. It is translated as CASSFGSGGTDTQYF. V usage is TRBV5-4 and J usage is TRBJ2-3; 8 bases match TRBD2. V shed 2 bases, J shed 1 base, and the junction held 3 bases outside the gene matches. Germline V gene lookup returns CDR1 SGHNT and CDR2 YYREEE (reference sequence). This CDR3 has 15 amino acids.

This sequence joins TRBV14 and TRBJ1-2; weak D call: TRBD1 (5 bases). With 0 bases removed from V and 5 bases from J, the gap between germline ends came to 10 bases. The CDR3 totals 14 residues. Germline loops: CDR1 SGHDN, CDR2 FVKESK. CDR3 nucleotide sequence: TGTGCCAGCAGCCAAGATTGGGCAGGGTATGGCTACACCTTC. It codes for CASSQDWAGYGYTF.

This clone came up a few times. The chain employs TRBV14 and TRBJ2-7, with TRBD1 as a possible D gene (6 bases). Germline-derived CDR1 and CDR2 are SGHDN and FVKESK. Trimming pared 4 bases from V and 3 bases from J, leaving 16 bases between. There are 15 residues in the CDR3. The CDR3 DNA reads TGTGCCAGCAGCCCCCGGGGCAGGGGTATCTACGAGCAGTACTTC. It encodes CASSPRGRGIYEQYF.

V usage is TRBV5-8 and J usage is TRBJ2-5; possibly TRBD1 for D (5 bases). Germline CDR1 is SGHTS and CDR2 is YDEGEE. The ends were cut back, 4 bases at V and 5 bases at J, with 30 bases in the middle. This CDR3 spans 19 amino acids. The CDR3 is CASSRFGSGAGLKSETQYF. CDR3 sequence (DNA): TGTGCCAGCAGCCGGTTCGGTTCTGGGGCAGGGTTGAAGTCCGAGACCCAGTACTTC.

The chain combines TRBV28 with TRBJ2-7; 7 bases align to TRBD1. CDR1 and CDR2 (germline): MDHEN, SYDVKM. This CDR3 region has 15 residues. V was clipped by 8 bases and J by 2 bases; unmatched bases: 12. The CDR3 region has the DNA TGTGCCAGCGGACAAACAGGGGACCCCCCCTACGAGCAGTACTTC. This translates into CASGQTGDPPYEQYF.

The chain links TRBV7-9 to TRBJ2-7, with a tentative D call TRBD2 (7 bases). Per the germline V gene, CDR1 is SEHNR and CDR2 is FQNEAQ (reference sequence). The CDR3 is 15 amino acids. V lost 5 bases and J lost 4, with 18 bases in between. For the CDR3, the DNA is TGTGCCAGCAGCCCAGGTTCGGGGGGCAAGTACGAGCAGTACTTC. It translates to CASSPGSGGKYEQYF.

The rearrangement joins TRBV27 to TRBJ1-2; 10 bases map to TRBD1. V shed 5 bases and J 3 bases; nucleotides not matched to a gene: 3. Per the germline V gene, CDR1 is MNHEY and CDR2 is SMNVEV (reference sequence). The CDR3 runs 14 residues. For the CDR3, the DNA is TGTGCCAGCAGTCCGGGACAGGGGTACTATGGCTACACCTTC. Its protein product is CASSPGQGYYGYTF.